This T cell receptor (beta chain) was observed in a study of cytomegalovirus exposure and HLA in healthy donors. Whole-study findings and limits: TCR beta V segments were, for the most part, productive about 87% or about 30% of the time in an earlier analysis. A cluster of highly shared sequence variants was likely a sequencing artifact. Researchers catalogued around 150 TCR beta chains as cytomegalovirus-associated.

Comments on this clone: What it binds is not known.

The CDR3 totals 14 residues. The V gene's germline CDR1 is LNHNV and CDR2 YYDKDF (reference sequence). Trimming at V came to 0 bases and at J to 4 bases, leaving 2 bases not matched to a gene. PCR employed 60 Vbeta and 13 Jbeta primers. As handled by the study authors: An analysis that came later counted 70 million to 100 million unique TCR beta chains, 10 million to 11 million shared. Here immunoSEQ multiplex PCR was the method, and the copy in TCRdb shows in-frame clones only, minus some. V and J calls and clone size come straight from that table; D and trimming were deduced from the DNA. The table records 75,000 to 90,000 clones, 70% to 80% of them present only once.

The origin of this receptor is a human donor in good health. The rearrangement uses TRBV15 and TRBJ1-2; 7 nucleotides align to TRBD1. Sequencing was carried out using PBMCs. Here the CDR3 reads CATSREGQFYGYTF. CDR3 nucleotide sequence: TGTGCCACCAGCAGAGAGGGACAGTTCTATGGCTACACCTTC.